This TCR beta chain was observed in a study of blood T cell repertoires in COVID-19. The overall study: The cDNA or gDNA used as material had been derived from T cells, B-cell-depleted T cells, or PBMCs.

Original processing notes: Cell counts per sample came from amplifying reference gene primers. Clones were read by immunoSEQ multiplex PCR, and TCRdb kept only the in-frame ones, dropping some. V and J calls and clone size are as listed in that table; D and trimming were resolved from the DNA. The profile covers around 75,000 clones, with 85% to 90% appearing a single time and 2% to 3% taken by the ten largest. Sequencing input: peripheral blood. This receptor was identified in a human donor in a cohort sampled during active COVID-19.

CDR3 protein: CASSLVTGENSPLHF. CDR3 DNA sequence: TGTGCCAGCAGCTTGGTTACAGGGGAGAATTCACCCCTCCACTTT. The V and J genes are TRBV5-4 and TRBJ1-6; 7 bases line up with TRBD1. The V segment lost 0 bases and the J segment 7 bases; nucleotides outside the gene matches: 4. The germline gives CDR1 SGHNT, CDR2 YYREEE (reference sequence). The CDR3 runs to 15 residues.